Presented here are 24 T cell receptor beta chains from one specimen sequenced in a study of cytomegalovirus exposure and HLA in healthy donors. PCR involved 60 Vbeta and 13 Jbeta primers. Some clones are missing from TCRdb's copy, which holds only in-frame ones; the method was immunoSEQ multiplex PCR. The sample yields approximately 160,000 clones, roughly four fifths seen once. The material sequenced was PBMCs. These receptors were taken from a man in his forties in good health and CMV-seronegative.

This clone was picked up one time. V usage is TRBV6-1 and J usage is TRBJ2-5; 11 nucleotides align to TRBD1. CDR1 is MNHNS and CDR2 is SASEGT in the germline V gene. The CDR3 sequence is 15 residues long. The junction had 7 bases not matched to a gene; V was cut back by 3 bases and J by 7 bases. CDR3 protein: CASSEPGQGVWTQYF. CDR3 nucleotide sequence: TGTGCCAGCAGTGAGCCGGGACAGGGGGTGTGGACCCAGTACTTC.

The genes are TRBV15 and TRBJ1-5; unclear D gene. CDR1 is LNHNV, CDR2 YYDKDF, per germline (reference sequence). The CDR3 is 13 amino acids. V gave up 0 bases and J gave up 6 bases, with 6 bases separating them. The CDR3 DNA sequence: TGTGCCACCAGCAGAGATCGAGCTCAGCCCCAGCATTTT. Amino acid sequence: CATSRDRAQPQHF.

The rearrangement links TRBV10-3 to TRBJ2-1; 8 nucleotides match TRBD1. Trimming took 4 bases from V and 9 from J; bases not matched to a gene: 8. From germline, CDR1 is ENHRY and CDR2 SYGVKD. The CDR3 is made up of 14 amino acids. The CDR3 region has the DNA TGTGCCATCAGTGTGGGACAGGACCATGGTGAGCAGTTCTTC. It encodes CAISVGQDHGEQFF.

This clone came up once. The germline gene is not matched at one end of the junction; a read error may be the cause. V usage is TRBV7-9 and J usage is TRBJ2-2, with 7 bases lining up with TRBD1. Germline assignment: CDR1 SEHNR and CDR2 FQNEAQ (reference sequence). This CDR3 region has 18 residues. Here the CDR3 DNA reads TGTTCCAGCAGCCATCCGGGACAGAAATTTTTTTTGCCCGGGGAGCTGTTTTTT. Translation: CSSSHPGQKFFLPGELFF.

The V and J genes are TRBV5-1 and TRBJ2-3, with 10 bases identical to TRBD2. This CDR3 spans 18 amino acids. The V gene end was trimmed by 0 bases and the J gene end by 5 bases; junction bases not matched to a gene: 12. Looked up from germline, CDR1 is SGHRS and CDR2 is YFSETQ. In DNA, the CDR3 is TGCGCCAGCAGCTTGGAGGGAGGAGCGGGAGGGCTCAAAGATACGCAGTATTTT. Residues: CASSLEGGAGGLKDTQYF.

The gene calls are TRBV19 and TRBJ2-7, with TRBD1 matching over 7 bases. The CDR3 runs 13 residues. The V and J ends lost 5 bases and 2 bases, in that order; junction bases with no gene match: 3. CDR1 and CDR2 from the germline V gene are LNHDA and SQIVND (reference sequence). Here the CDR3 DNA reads TGTGCCAGTAGTGTCGGGACAGCCTACGAGCAGTACTTC. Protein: CASSVGTAYEQYF. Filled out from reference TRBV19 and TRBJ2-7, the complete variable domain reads DGGITQSPKYLFRKEGQNVTLSCEQNLNHDAMYWYRQDPGQGLRLIYYSQIVNDFQKGDIAEGYSVSREKKESFPLTVTSAQKNPTAFYLCASSVGTAYEQYFGPGTRLTVT.

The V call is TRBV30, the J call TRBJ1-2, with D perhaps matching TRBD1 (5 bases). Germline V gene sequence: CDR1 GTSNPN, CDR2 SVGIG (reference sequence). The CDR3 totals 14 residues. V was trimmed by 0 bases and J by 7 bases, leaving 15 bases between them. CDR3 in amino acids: CAWSVAGMFRGYTF. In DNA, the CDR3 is TGTGCCTGGAGTGTGGCAGGGATGTTTCGTGGCTACACCTTC.

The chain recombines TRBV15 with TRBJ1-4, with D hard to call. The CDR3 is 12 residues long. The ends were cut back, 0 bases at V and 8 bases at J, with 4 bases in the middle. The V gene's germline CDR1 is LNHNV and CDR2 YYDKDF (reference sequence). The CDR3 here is CATSRDSEKLFF. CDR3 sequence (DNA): TGTGCCACCAGCAGAGACTCGGAAAAACTGTTTTTT.

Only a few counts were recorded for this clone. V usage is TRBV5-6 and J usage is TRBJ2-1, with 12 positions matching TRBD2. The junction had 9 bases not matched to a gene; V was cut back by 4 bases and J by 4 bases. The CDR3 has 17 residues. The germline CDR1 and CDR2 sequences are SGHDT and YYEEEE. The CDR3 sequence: CASSPVITSGRYNEQFF. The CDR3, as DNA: TGTGCCAGCAGCCCGGTGATTACTAGCGGGAGGTACAATGAGCAGTTCTTC.

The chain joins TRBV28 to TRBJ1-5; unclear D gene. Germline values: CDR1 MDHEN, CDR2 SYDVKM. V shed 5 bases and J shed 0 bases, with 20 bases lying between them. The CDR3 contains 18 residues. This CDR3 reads CASSPKRSNLYSNQPQHF. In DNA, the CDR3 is TGTGCCAGCAGTCCAAAGAGGTCCAACCTTTATAGCAATCAGCCCCAGCATTTT.

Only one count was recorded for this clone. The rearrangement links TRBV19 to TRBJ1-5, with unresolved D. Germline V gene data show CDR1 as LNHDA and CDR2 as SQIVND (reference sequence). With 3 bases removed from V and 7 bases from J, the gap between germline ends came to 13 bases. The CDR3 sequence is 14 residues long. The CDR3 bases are TGTGCCAGTAGTATCCCCCGAGATCTACAGCCCCAGCATTTT. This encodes CASSIPRDLQPQHF.

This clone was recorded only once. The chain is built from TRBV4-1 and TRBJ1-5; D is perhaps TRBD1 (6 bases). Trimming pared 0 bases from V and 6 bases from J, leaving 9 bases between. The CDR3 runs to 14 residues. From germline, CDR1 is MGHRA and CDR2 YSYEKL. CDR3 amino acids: CASSQDLGAQPQHF. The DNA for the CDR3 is TGCGCCAGCAGCCAAGATTTGGGGGCTCAGCCCCAGCATTTT.

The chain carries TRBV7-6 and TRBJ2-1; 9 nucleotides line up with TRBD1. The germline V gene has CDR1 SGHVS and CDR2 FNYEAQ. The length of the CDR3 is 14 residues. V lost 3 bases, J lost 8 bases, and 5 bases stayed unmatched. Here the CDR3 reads CASSLGTGPDEQFF. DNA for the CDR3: TGTGCCAGCAGCTTGGGGACAGGGCCTGATGAGCAGTTCTTC.

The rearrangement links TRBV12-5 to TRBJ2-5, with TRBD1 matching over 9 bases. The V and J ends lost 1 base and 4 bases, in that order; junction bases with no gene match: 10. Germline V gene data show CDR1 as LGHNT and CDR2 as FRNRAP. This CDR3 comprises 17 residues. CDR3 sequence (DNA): TGTGCTAGTGGTTTGGGAGAGACAGGGGGTGTCAGAGAGACCCAGTACTTC. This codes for CASGLGETGGVRETQYF.

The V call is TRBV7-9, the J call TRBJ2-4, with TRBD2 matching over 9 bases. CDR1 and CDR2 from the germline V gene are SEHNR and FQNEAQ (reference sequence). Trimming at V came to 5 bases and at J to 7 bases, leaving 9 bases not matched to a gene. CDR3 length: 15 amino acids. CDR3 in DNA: TGTGCCAGCAGCCGGACTAGCGCCCGGGGGAACATTCAGTACTTC. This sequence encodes CASSRTSARGNIQYF.

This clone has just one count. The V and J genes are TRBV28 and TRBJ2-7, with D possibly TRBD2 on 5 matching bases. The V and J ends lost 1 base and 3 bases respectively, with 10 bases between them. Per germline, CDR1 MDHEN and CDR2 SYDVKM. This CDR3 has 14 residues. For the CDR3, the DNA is TGTGCCAGCAGTTTATTCGTGGGAGACTACGAGCAGTACTTC. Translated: CASSLFVGDYEQYF.

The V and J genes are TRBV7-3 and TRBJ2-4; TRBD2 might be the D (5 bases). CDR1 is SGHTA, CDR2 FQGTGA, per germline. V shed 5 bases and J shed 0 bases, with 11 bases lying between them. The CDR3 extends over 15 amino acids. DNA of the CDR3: TGTGCCAGCAGCAACCTAGGACTAGCCAAAAACATTCAGTACTTC. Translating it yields CASSNLGLAKNIQYF.

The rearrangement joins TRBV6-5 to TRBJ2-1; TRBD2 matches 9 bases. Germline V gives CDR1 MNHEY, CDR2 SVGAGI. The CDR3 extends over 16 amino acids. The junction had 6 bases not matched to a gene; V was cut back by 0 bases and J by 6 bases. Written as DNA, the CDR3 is TGTGCCAGCAGTTACTCAGGGACTAGCCTCGCCAATGAGCAGTTCTTC. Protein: CASSYSGTSLANEQFF.

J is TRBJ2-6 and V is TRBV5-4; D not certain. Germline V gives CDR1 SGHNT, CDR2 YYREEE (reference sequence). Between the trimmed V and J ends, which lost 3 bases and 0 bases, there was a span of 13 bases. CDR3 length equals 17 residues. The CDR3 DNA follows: TGTGCCAGCAGCTCCGCGAATTATCTCTCTGGGGCCAACGTCCTGACTTTC. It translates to CASSSANYLSGANVLTF.

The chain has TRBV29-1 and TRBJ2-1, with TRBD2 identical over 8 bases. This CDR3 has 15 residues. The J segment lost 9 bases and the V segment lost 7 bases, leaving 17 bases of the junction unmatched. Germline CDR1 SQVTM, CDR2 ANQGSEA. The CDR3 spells CSAGGSGSSIGEQFF. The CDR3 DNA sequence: TGCAGCGCGGGGGGGAGCGGGAGTTCGATCGGTGAGCAGTTCTTC.

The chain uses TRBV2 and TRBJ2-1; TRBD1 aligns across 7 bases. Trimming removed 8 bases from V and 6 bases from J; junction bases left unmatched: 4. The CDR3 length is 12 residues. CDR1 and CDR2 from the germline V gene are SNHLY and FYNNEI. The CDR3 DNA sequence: TGTGCCAGCGTTCGACAGGGCAATGAGCAGTTCTTC. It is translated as CASVRQGNEQFF.

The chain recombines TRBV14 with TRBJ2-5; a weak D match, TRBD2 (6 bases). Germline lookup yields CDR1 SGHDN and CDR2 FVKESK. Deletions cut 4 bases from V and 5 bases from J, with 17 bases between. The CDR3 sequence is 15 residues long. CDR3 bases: TGTGCCAGCAGCCTCCGGGACTCTCTCGTCGAGACCCAGTACTTC. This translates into CASSLRDSLVETQYF.

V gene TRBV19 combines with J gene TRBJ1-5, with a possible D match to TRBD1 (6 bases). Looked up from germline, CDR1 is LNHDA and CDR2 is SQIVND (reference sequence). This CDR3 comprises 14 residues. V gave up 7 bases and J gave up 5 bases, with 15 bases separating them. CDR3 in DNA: TGTGCCAGTAACGAGGACAGATTGTATCAGCCCCAGCATTTT. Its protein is CASNEDRLYQPQHF.

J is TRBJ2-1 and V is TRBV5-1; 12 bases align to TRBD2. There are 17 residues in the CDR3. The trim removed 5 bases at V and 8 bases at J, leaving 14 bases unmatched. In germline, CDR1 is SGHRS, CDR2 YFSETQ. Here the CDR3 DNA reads TGCGCCAGCAGTCCAAGAAGGACTAGCGGGACTTCTGATGAGCAGTTCTTC. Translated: CASSPRRTSGTSDEQFF.